This entry lists 32 T cell receptor beta chains sequenced from one sample in a study of cytomegalovirus exposure and HLA in healthy donors. With 60 Vbeta and 13 Jbeta primers, the PCR was carried out. Sequencing used immunoSEQ multiplex PCR; TCRdb keeps in-frame clones, though not all of them. The sample contains 150,000 to 200,000 clones, roughly 72% of which appear only once. The specimen was PBMCs. The receptor source for this set is a man aged 30 to 39 in good health and CMV-seronegative.

The chain carries TRBV7-2 and TRBJ2-3, with TRBD2 matching 12 bases. Germline V gives CDR1 SGHTA, CDR2 FQGNSA. The V segment lost 5 bases and the J segment 7 bases; nucleotides outside the gene matches: 4. The CDR3 runs to 14 residues. In nucleotides, the CDR3 is TGTGCCAGCAGCCCCGGACTAGCGGGGAATACGCAGTATTTT. Its translation: CASSPGLAGNTQYF. Looking up the rest from reference TRBV7-2 and TRBJ2-3 gives the full variable domain: GAGVSQSPSNKVTEKGKDVELRCDPISGHTALYWYRQSLGQGLEFLIYFQGNSAPDKSGLPSDRFSAERTGGSVSTLTIQRTQQEDSAVYLCASSPGLAGNTQYFGPGTRLTVL.

V gene TRBV18 combines with J gene TRBJ2-5; 10 nucleotides agree with TRBD1. The CDR3 runs to 16 residues. Unmatched junction bases numbered 8, after V lost 3 bases and J lost 4 bases. Germline CDR1 reads KGHSH; CDR2 reads LQKENI. DNA of the CDR3: TGTGCCAGCTCACCCCCCTCGACAGGGGGCAGAGAGACCCAGTACTTC. It specifies CASSPPSTGGRETQYF.

This clone was seen a few times. The rearrangement uses TRBV2 and TRBJ2-2; tentative D call: TRBD1 (6 bases). The CDR3 is 13 amino acids. The germline V gene has CDR1 SNHLY and CDR2 FYNNEI. With 6 bases removed from V and 3 bases from J, the gap between germline ends came to 8 bases. The CDR3 spells CASRQGYTGELFF. The CDR3, as DNA: TGTGCCAGCAGACAGGGATACACCGGGGAGCTGTTTTTT.

V is TRBV5-1 and J is TRBJ2-7; TRBD1 agrees at 7 bases. This CDR3 comprises 15 residues. The ends lost 4 bases at V and 3 bases at J; junction bases unmatched: 10. Germline assignment: CDR1 SGHRS and CDR2 YFSETQ. As DNA, the CDR3 is TGCGCCAGCAGCCCAGGACAGGTCCCCGGCTACGAGCAGTACTTC. This encodes CASSPGQVPGYEQYF.

This CDR3 is CASSLIRLAGGYNEQFF. The CDR3 DNA is TGTGCCAGCAGCTTGATTAGACTAGCGGGAGGGTACAATGAGCAGTTCTTC. The chain couples TRBV11-2 to TRBJ2-1, with 14 bases fitting TRBD2. CDR1 is SGHAT and CDR2 is FQNNGV in the germline V gene. The CDR3 is 17 residues long. With V trimmed by 3 bases and J by 4 bases, 5 bases remained unmatched.

The chain uses TRBV4-2 and TRBJ2-3; D uncertain. The CDR3 runs to 14 residues. CDR1 is LGHNA, CDR2 YNFKEQ, per germline. Trimming pared 4 bases from V and 6 bases from J, leaving 14 bases between. The CDR3 DNA is TGTGCCAGCAGCCCATTAGGCTCGCGGGATACGCAGTATTTT. Its translation is CASSPLGSRDTQYF.

The rearrangement joins TRBV28 to TRBJ2-1; 7 bases align to TRBD2. V shed 6 bases and J 3 bases; nucleotides not matched to a gene: 11. Germline V gene data show CDR1 as MDHEN and CDR2 as SYDVKM. CDR3 length equals 16 residues. CDR3 loop: CASSLLLAENYNEQFF. In DNA, the CDR3 is TGTGCCAGCAGCTTACTCCTAGCGGAGAACTACAATGAGCAGTTCTTC. The full variable domain, its missing parts supplied by reference TRBV28 and TRBJ2-1, is DVKVTQSSRYLVKRTGEKVFLECVQDMDHENMFWYRQDPGLGLRLIYFSYDVKMKEKGDIPEGYSVSREKKERFSLILESASTNQTSMYLCASSLLLAENYNEQFFGPGTRLTVL.

A few counts support this clone. V gene TRBV6-5 combines with J gene TRBJ1-1; 9 nucleotides match TRBD1. V shed 2 bases and J 4 bases; nucleotides not matched to a gene: 2. Per the germline V gene, CDR1 is MNHEY and CDR2 is SVGAGI. The CDR3 consists of 14 residues. Here the CDR3 DNA reads TGTGCCAGCAGTTACAGACAGGGGGGCACTGAAGCTTTCTTT. It encodes CASSYRQGGTEAFF.

The chain links TRBV5-1 to TRBJ2-7; 7 nucleotides agree with TRBD1. The CDR3 has 15 amino acids. Germline V gene lookup returns CDR1 SGHRS and CDR2 YFSETQ. Trimming at V came to 1 base and at J to 2 bases, leaving 6 bases not matched to a gene. The CDR3 region is CASSLRQGVPYEQYF. The DNA of the CDR3 is TGCGCCAGCAGCTTGCGACAGGGAGTCCCCTACGAGCAGTACTTC.

This clone was counted ten times or more. CDR3 loop: CASSVSGDTTWEQYF. For the CDR3, the DNA is TGTGCCAGCAGTGTATCCGGGGACACCACGTGGGAGCAGTACTTC. The J gene is TRBJ2-7, the V gene TRBV6-1; D might be TRBD1 (6 bases). Germline V CDR1 and CDR2: MNHNS, SASEGT. The CDR3 runs 15 residues. Trimming pared 4 bases from V and 7 bases from J, leaving 20 bases between.

This clone was seen a few times. The chain carries TRBV5-1 and TRBJ2-3; the D gene is possibly TRBD1 (5 bases). The CDR3 loop spans 14 amino acids. Germline V gene sequence: CDR1 SGHRS, CDR2 YFSETQ. The V end was cut by 0 bases, the J end by 2 bases, with 7 bases between. CDR3 sequence reads: CASSLEQVTDTQYF. CDR3 in DNA: TGCGCCAGCAGCTTGGAACAGGTCACAGATACGCAGTATTTT. The full variable domain, its missing parts supplied by reference TRBV5-1 and TRBJ2-3, is KAGVTQTPRYLIKTRGQQVTLSCSPISGHRSVSWYQQTPGQGLQFLFEYFSETQRNKGNFPGRFSGRQFSNSRSEMNVSTLELGDSALYLCASSLEQVTDTQYFGPGTRLTVL.

This rearrangement joins TRBV29-1 to TRBJ2-2, with D possibly matching TRBD2 (6 bases). The V gene lost 7 bases and the J gene lost 1 base, with 16 bases spanning the gap. The CDR3 has 15 residues. In germline, CDR1 is SQVTM, CDR2 ANQGSEA. CDR3 DNA sequence: TGCAGCGGGATTTTTGGCGGGATGAACACCGGGGAGCTGTTTTTT. Its protein product is CSGIFGGMNTGELFF.

This chain joins TRBV27 and TRBJ1-4; the D is unclear. There are 13 residues in the CDR3. Germline-derived CDR1 and CDR2 are MNHEY and SMNVEV (reference sequence). V lost 5 bases and J 7 bases, leaving 11 bases between the germline ends. The CDR3 DNA is TGTGCCAGCAGTCCCGCCCTCGGTGAAAAACTGTTTTTT. Residues: CASSPALGEKLFF.

Worth noting for this clone: This specimen includes other DNA sequences encoding the same CDR3. The V gene is TRBV9, the J gene TRBJ2-3; D not certain. Deletions cut 0 bases from V and 0 bases from J, with 8 bases between. The CDR3 is made up of 15 amino acids. Germline assignment: CDR1 SGDLS and CDR2 YYNGEE. CDR3 coding DNA: TGTGCCAGCAGCGTAGGTCTGGCTAGCACAGATACGCAGTATTTT. This gives the protein CASSVGLASTDTQYF.

The chain has TRBV30 and TRBJ2-5; 9 bases fit TRBD2. This CDR3 comprises 17 residues. Per the germline V gene, CDR1 is GTSNPN and CDR2 is SVGIG (reference sequence). Trimming took 5 bases from V and 4 from J; bases not matched to a gene: 17. CDR3 sequence reads: CAWGPGLAGQRGETQYF. The CDR3, as DNA: TGTGCCTGGGGGCCGGGCCTAGCGGGACAAAGAGGAGAGACCCAGTACTTC.

The gene calls are TRBV2 and TRBJ2-1; D remains ambiguous. Germline loops: CDR1 SNHLY, CDR2 FYNNEI. The V end was cut by 8 bases, the J end by 2 bases, with 10 bases between. This CDR3 has 13 amino acids. As DNA, the CDR3 is TGTGCCAGCTATAGGAGCCCCTACAATGAGCAGTTCTTC. Protein: CASYRSPYNEQFF.

The chain couples TRBV23-1 to TRBJ2-5; the match to TRBD1 covers 11 bases. TRBV23-1 is an open reading frame whose function is uncertain. This CDR3 has 14 residues. V dropped 6 bases and J dropped 5; count of bases not matched to a gene: 5. DNA for the CDR3: TGCGCCAGCAGCGGACAGGGGGCTTGCGAGACCCAGTACTTC. Encoded protein: CASSGQGACETQYF.

This clone was seen only a few times. The chain joins TRBV19 to TRBJ2-5; D not certain. The length of the CDR3 is 8 residues. Germline CDR1 is LNHDA and CDR2 is SQIVND (reference sequence). The DNA of the CDR3 is TGTAGCGTGGAGACCCAGTACTTC. It specifies CSVETQYF.

This clone was recorded only once. The CDR3 here is CASSPGQTSTDTQYF. DNA of the CDR3: TGTGCCAGTAGCCCGGGACAGACTAGCACAGATACGCAGTATTTT. The chain combines TRBV19 with TRBJ2-3; 7 bases map to TRBD1. Losses at the gene ends were 6 bases for V and 0 bases for J; bases not matched to a gene: 6. The CDR3 covers 15 residues. The germline V gene has CDR1 LNHDA and CDR2 SQIVND (reference sequence).

V gene TRBV28 combines with J gene TRBJ2-7; tentatively, D is TRBD1 (5 bases). The V and J ends lost 7 bases and 4 bases respectively, with 17 bases between them. This CDR3 region has 14 residues. The germline CDR1 and CDR2 sequences are MDHEN and SYDVKM. As DNA, the CDR3 is TGTGCCAGCACCATAGGGCAGGGTGGTTACGAGCAGTACTTC. Protein: CASTIGQGGYEQYF.

This clone occurred once. This chain joins TRBV6-1 and TRBJ1-2; 9 bases are shared with TRBD1. The CDR3 runs 17 residues. J was trimmed by 0 bases and V by 0 bases; bases with no gene match: 5. Germline V gene data show CDR1 as MNHNS and CDR2 as SASEGT. CDR3 nucleotides: TGTGCCAGCAGTGAAGCGGGGGGGACAGGGTCTAACTATGGCTACACCTTC. Encoded protein: CASSEAGGTGSNYGYTF.

The V and J genes are TRBV6-5 and TRBJ2-7; D might be TRBD2 (6 bases). Trimming left V 0 bases short and J 7 bases short, with 19 bases between. Germline V gene sequence: CDR1 MNHEY, CDR2 SVGAGI. This CDR3 comprises 16 residues. The CDR3 region is CASSYSAGGSTSEQYF. The DNA of the CDR3 is TGTGCCAGCAGTTACTCGGCCGGGGGATCCACCTCAGAGCAGTACTTC.

The CDR3 DNA reads as TGTGCCAGCAGTCCCCAAACTAACTATGGCTACACCTTC. Its protein product is CASSPQTNYGYTF. The rearrangement uses TRBV2 and TRBJ1-2; D gene ambiguous. Germline loops: CDR1 SNHLY, CDR2 FYNNEI. The CDR3 covers 13 residues. V was clipped by 5 bases and J by 0 bases, with 7 bases between them.

The chain has TRBV10-3 and TRBJ1-2; TRBD1 might be the D (6 bases). V was clipped by 0 bases and J by 8 bases, with 13 bases between them. CDR3 size: 14 residues. The V gene's germline CDR1 is ENHRY and CDR2 SYGVKD. As DNA, the CDR3 is TGTGCCATCAGTGAGTCGGGGCAGGGGAGCGGCTACACCTTC. Protein product: CAISESGQGSGYTF.

The chain uses TRBV6-5 and TRBJ1-3, with D tentatively TRBD1 (6 bases). The germline V gene encodes CDR1 MNHEY and CDR2 SVGAGI. The germline V and J ends were trimmed by 5 bases and 4 bases, with 12 bases remaining between them. The CDR3 runs 14 residues. The CDR3 sequence is CASSPGTLGNTIYF. The CDR3 DNA is TGTGCCAGCAGTCCGGGGACATTGGGAAACACCATATATTTT.

The chain joins TRBV6-1 to TRBJ2-7; TRBD2 is a possible D gene (6 bases). The CDR3 has 13 amino acids. V was shortened by 10 bases and J by 2 bases, with 15 bases between the two germline ends. The V gene's germline CDR1 is MNHNS and CDR2 SASEGT. In nucleotides, the CDR3 is TGTGCCACGGGAGTGAAACTTACCTACGAGCAGTACTTC. Encoded protein: CATGVKLTYEQYF.

This clone showed up just once. This chain connects TRBV15 to TRBJ2-3, with 12 bases identical to TRBD2. Germline V gene lookup returns CDR1 LNHNV and CDR2 YYDKDF (reference sequence). After removal of 5 bases from V and 0 bases from J, the junction contained 9 bases not matched to a gene. The CDR3 is made up of 18 amino acids. CDR3: CATSGGLAGPPSTDTQYF. Here the CDR3 DNA reads TGTGCCACCAGCGGGGGACTAGCGGGCCCACCTAGCACAGATACGCAGTATTTT.

This chain links TRBV10-2 with TRBJ2-4; no firm D call. CDR3 length: 11 amino acids. The V end lost 3 bases, the J end lost 6 bases, and 3 bases lay between the germline ends. In germline, CDR1 is WSHSY, CDR2 SAAADI. The CDR3 protein is CASSDGNIQYF. CDR3 DNA sequence: TGCGCCAGCAGTGACGGAAACATTCAGTACTTC.

In this sample, this clone turned up once. The CDR3 protein is CASSQVPGTSYEQYF. The CDR3 DNA is TGTGCCAGCAGCCAAGTTCCAGGGACTTCCTACGAGCAGTACTTC. The genes are TRBV14 and TRBJ2-7; perhaps TRBD2 as D (6 bases). Per germline, CDR1 SGHDN and CDR2 FVKESK. The V gene lost 1 base and the J gene lost 1 base, with 11 bases spanning the gap. There are 15 residues in the CDR3.

The rearrangement uses TRBV19 and TRBJ1-1; D ambiguous. Germline CDR1 is LNHDA and CDR2 is SQIVND (reference sequence). This CDR3 has 13 residues. V was pared by 5 bases and J by 3 bases, with 10 bases between. For the CDR3, the DNA is TGTGCCAGTAGTGCCCGCGGTCACACTGAAGCTTTCTTT. Its protein product is CASSARGHTEAFF. The variable domain in full, completed from reference TRBV19 and TRBJ1-1, reads DGGITQSPKYLFRKEGQNVTLSCEQNLNHDAMYWYRQDPGQGLRLIYYSQIVNDFQKGDIAEGYSVSREKKESFPLTVTSAQKNPTAFYLCASSARGHTEAFFGQGTRLTVV.

This chain connects TRBV5-1 to TRBJ2-5; a possible D gene is TRBD2 (6 bases). The CDR3 runs 15 residues. Trimming shortened V by 2 bases and J by 3 bases, and 14 bases separated the two germline ends. CDR1 is SGHRS, CDR2 YFSETQ, per germline. CDR3 protein: CASSFGGSSEETQYF. Written as DNA, the CDR3 is TGCGCCAGCAGCTTCGGAGGGAGCAGCGAAGAGACCCAGTACTTC.

This sequence joins TRBV6-5 and TRBJ2-5, with 7 bases identical to TRBD2. Germline assignment: CDR1 MNHEY and CDR2 SVGAGI. This CDR3 spans 14 amino acids. Trimming at V came to 2 bases and at J to 4 bases, leaving 4 bases not matched to a gene. The DNA of the CDR3 is TGTGCCAGCAGTTACAATGGGAGGGCAGAGACCCAGTACTTC. The encoded protein is CASSYNGRAETQYF.